This T cell receptor (beta chain) was identified during a study of T cell responses to AZD1222 COVID-19 vaccine. The germline gives CDR1 MNHEY, CDR2 SMNVEV (reference sequence). The CDR3 length is 16 residues. V was cut by 0 bases and J by 10 bases, with 19 bases left in between. Generated by immunoSEQ multiplex PCR, the TCRdb table keeps only in-frame clones and is missing some. The data contain approximately 150,000 clones, roughly 93% of them seen just once; the ten biggest clones take up roughly 0.9%. Study results and limitations: Vaccination with two AZD1222 doses was followed by a rise in Spike-specific TCR breadth and depth. As reported, nearly half of all spike-specific TCRs target variant regions that are unmutated. Regions 160-218 and 743-854 held dominance among vaccine-associated CD4 TCRs, which spanned spike.

In regard to this clone: Its specificity is unknown.

The clonotype was recovered from an adult in good health. This chain connects TRBV27 to TRBJ1-5; no clear D. This material consisted of peripheral blood, taken on day 0 of AZD1222 vaccination. CDR3 amino acids: CASSLSYAYQIDPQHF. The CDR3 coding sequence is TGTGCCAGCAGTTTATCGTACGCATACCAGATTGATCCCCAGCATTTT.